This T cell receptor (beta chain) was observed in a study of T cell repertoires in cytomegalovirus infection. The CDR3 totals 15 residues. CDR1 and CDR2 (germline): SGHAT, FQNNGV. Points on this clonotype: One end of the junction does not line up with germline, which may come from a read error.

From the reads, TCRdb called clonotypes with MiXCR, one entry per CDR3 protein. The sample carries fewer than 550,000 distinct CDR3 sequences, about a third recorded once. The specimen was PBMCs. The TCR comes from a human donor in good health (CMV status not recorded). Some clones in this sample may be carry-over from other donors' samples. The rearrangement links TRBV11-2 to TRBJ2-2; perhaps TRBD2 as D (5 bases). In nucleotides, the CDR3 is TGTGCCAGCAGCCCACCACCGAATGCATCCGGGGAGATGTTTTTT. Its protein is CASSPPPNASGEMFF.